The T cell receptor (delta chain) described here comes from a study of γδ T cells in repeated Plasmodium falciparum infection. Study summary: Malaria-naive adults were infected with P. falciparum NF54 four times over roughly 640 days.

This clone was counted ten times or more. Its antigen is not known. Translating this DNA gives a protein that differs at residue 18 from the TCRdb one, which belongs to a much larger clone; a read error is likely, and the protein shown is this translation. Flow sorting of PBMC yielded separate Vgamma9/Vdelta2+ and Vdelta2-negative gammadelta T cell populations for bulk repertoire analysis. Overall study results and limits: Vdelta2-negative gammadelta repertoires, largely Vdelta1+, seemingly showed infection-driven waves of new clonal selection. Vdelta2-negative gammadelta repertoires appeared less diverse and less shared in Malian than Australian children.

Both TRG and TRD chains were sequenced from each sorted sample. TCRdb ran CATT on the multiplex PCR reads. The sample yields about 93,000 delta-chain clones, more than 0.85% seen once. Germline-derived CDR1 and CDR2 are GEAIGNYY and EKD. This CDR3 is 21 amino acids long. This sequence originates from a pool of human donors (malaria-infected and uninfected, not separated). Sequences were obtained from gamma-delta T cells from blood. The chain employs TRDV2 and TRDJ3; TRDD3 aligns across 9 bases. Assignment of the J gene here rests on matching the DNA to germline, because TCRdb gives none. CDR3 in amino acids: CACDTDYLTGIRAWDTRKMFF. The CDR3 DNA reads TGTGCCTGTGACACCGATTACTTAACGGGGATACGCGCCTGGGACACCCGAAAGATGTTTTTC.